Listed below are T cell receptor beta chains from one sample, sequenced in a study of human T cells and chemical hapten exposure. TCRdb passed the 5' RACE reads through MiXCR, listing each CDR3 protein once. Of about 81,000 distinct CDR3 sequences listed, about 8% are singletons. The receptors were gathered from a male donor in good health. Each CDR3 is given with its conserved first and last residue. Each record gives: CDR3 protein, V gene, clone size, D gene. The D gene is left open where the match is weak. Clone size is not always given. Where it is, it says once, few, many or a class for expanded clones.

CDR3 protein: CSASPGTGNNSPLHF; V gene: TRBV20-1; clone size: .; D gene: TRBD1
CDR3 protein: CASSLSLADYTDTQYF; V gene: TRBV7-2; clone size: few; D gene: TRBD2
CDR3 protein: CASRQETTDTQYF; V gene: TRBV5-1; clone size: many; D gene: .
CDR3 protein: CSVEEQGGGELFF; V gene: TRBV29-1; clone size: .; D gene: TRBD1
CDR3 protein: CASSPGLDVGTDTQYF; V gene: TRBV7-3; clone size: many; D gene: .
CDR3 protein: CASSLATGEKTYGYTF; V gene: TRBV7-6; clone size: few; D gene: TRBD1
CDR3 protein: CATAARDRSNQPQHF; V gene: TRBV6-1; clone size: .; D gene: .
CDR3 protein: CASSQAFQGGEQFF; V gene: TRBV14; clone size: .; D gene: .
CDR3 protein: CASSRQGDNSPLHF; V gene: TRBV18; clone size: many; D gene: TRBD1
CDR3 protein: CATSRVVGAAPRSGAQYF; V gene: TRBV15; clone size: .; D gene: .
CDR3 protein: CASSYGGGNTGELFF; V gene: TRBV6-6; clone size: many; D gene: .
CDR3 protein: CASSLLAGYNEQFF; V gene: TRBV28; clone size: many; D gene: .
CDR3 protein: CASSVEMGQPQHF; V gene: TRBV9; clone size: .; D gene: .
CDR3 protein: CASSPTASGNTIYF; V gene: TRBV6-5; clone size: .; D gene: .
CDR3 protein: CASSLDTGKHQPQHF; V gene: TRBV7-2; clone size: few; D gene: .
CDR3 protein: CSAPHWGQANTEAFF; V gene: TRBV20-1; clone size: many; D gene: TRBD1
CDR3 protein: CASSLEVAGVSYEQYF; V gene: TRBV11-2; clone size: few; D gene: TRBD2
CDR3 protein: CSARDAGRSGANVLTF; V gene: TRBV20-1; clone size: many; D gene: .
CDR3 protein: CASSLSPLRPIYF; V gene: TRBV27; clone size: few; D gene: .
CDR3 protein: CSAPQDRRNTEAFF; V gene: TRBV20-1; clone size: .; D gene: .
CDR3 protein: CASSPPTGELGSYEQYF; V gene: TRBV12-3/TRBV12-4; clone size: few; D gene: .
CDR3 protein: CASRFRDPPTEAFF; V gene: TRBV28; clone size: many; D gene: .
CDR3 protein: CASSLTEDYRYEQYF; V gene: TRBV3-1; clone size: .; D gene: .
CDR3 protein: CSARRLAGGRPIFYEQYF; V gene: TRBV20-1; clone size: many; D gene: TRBD2
CDR3 protein: CASSYTKAGVPYNEQFF; V gene: TRBV6-5; clone size: many; D gene: TRBD2
CDR3 protein: CASSYGPFEGRGRRTEAFF; V gene: TRBV6-2/TRBV6-3; clone size: many; D gene: .
CDR3 protein: CASSFRTIPKETQYF; V gene: TRBV7-2; clone size: .; D gene: .
CDR3 protein: CASSQDQSGARNGYTF; V gene: TRBV4-1; clone size: few; D gene: .
CDR3 protein: CAISDNFQPQHF; V gene: TRBV10-3; clone size: many; D gene: .
CDR3 protein: CASSQVRISGGTDTQYF; V gene: TRBV3-1; clone size: .; D gene: .
CDR3 protein: CASSPPSLNNEQFF; V gene: TRBV18; clone size: few; D gene: .
CDR3 protein: CASSLSRQGHEAFF; V gene: TRBV7-3; clone size: many; D gene: TRBD1
CDR3 protein: CASSLRPLGNTEAFF; V gene: TRBV5-1; clone size: many; D gene: .
CDR3 protein: CSVAAGVLNYGYTF; V gene: TRBV29-1; clone size: few; D gene: .
CDR3 protein: CASSLLANTGELFF; V gene: TRBV11-1; clone size: many; D gene: .
CDR3 protein: CASSQEGAGATEAFF; V gene: TRBV4-3; clone size: many; D gene: .
CDR3 protein: CASGTGTSGRETQYF; V gene: TRBV5-1; clone size: few; D gene: TRBD2
CDR3 protein: CASSQEGGGMNTEAFF; V gene: TRBV3-1; clone size: few; D gene: .
CDR3 protein: CASSLRRGDNEQFF; V gene: TRBV5-4; clone size: few; D gene: TRBD2
CDR3 protein: CSVEPRVNGYTF; V gene: TRBV29-1; clone size: few; D gene: .
CDR3 protein: CSVGRLDKNTEAFF; V gene: TRBV29-1; clone size: .; D gene: .
CDR3 protein: CASSYGQARPEAFF; V gene: TRBV5-1; clone size: few; D gene: .
CDR3 protein: CATHGTGYEQYF; V gene: TRBV2; clone size: few; D gene: TRBD1
CDR3 protein: CASRGPSGSVSTGELFF; V gene: TRBV3-1; clone size: few; D gene: TRBD2
CDR3 protein: CASSIRGQKGDYYEQYF; V gene: TRBV19; clone size: many; D gene: .
CDR3 protein: CASSEISGSADTQYF; V gene: TRBV6-1; clone size: many; D gene: TRBD2
CDR3 protein: CASSQMGGQNYEQYF; V gene: TRBV12-3/TRBV12-4; clone size: .; D gene: .
CDR3 protein: CASSQKASTHSTDTQYF; V gene: TRBV4-3; clone size: many; D gene: .